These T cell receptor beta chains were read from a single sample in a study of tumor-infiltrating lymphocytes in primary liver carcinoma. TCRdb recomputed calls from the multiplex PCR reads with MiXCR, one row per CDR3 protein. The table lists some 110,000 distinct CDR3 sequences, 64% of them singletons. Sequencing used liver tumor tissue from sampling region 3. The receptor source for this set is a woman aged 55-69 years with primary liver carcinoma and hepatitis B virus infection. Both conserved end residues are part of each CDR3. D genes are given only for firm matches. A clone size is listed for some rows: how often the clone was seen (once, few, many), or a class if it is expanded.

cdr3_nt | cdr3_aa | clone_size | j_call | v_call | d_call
TGCGCCAGCAGCTTGCTAGGCGGGAACTCCTACAATGAGCAGTTCTTC | CASSLLGGNSYNEQFF | few | TRBJ2-1 | TRBV5-1 | .
TGTGACTGGAAGAAGAGCGGTGAGCAGTTCTTC | CDWKKSGEQFF | . | TRBJ2-1 | TRBV30 | .
TGTGCCGGCAGCTTTACTCCACTGAGGAACTCCTACAATGAGCAGTTCTTC | CAGSFTPLRNSYNEQFF | few | TRBJ2-1 | TRBV11-2 | .
TGTGCAAGCAGCCAGACTGAGAACCCCTACAATGAGCAGTTCTTC | CASSQTENPYNEQFF | . | TRBJ2-1 | TRBV11-1 | .
TGTGCCAGCAGCCCGAATCTCGGGAGCTGGTTAGGAGATAGGCTGTATTTT | CASSPNLGSWLGDRLYF | . | TRBJ2-3 | TRBV11-2 | .
TGTGCCAGCAGCTTAGAATCGGTCCGGAGGGCCTTGACCTACAATGAGCAGTTCTTC | CASSLESVRRALTYNEQFF | . | TRBJ2-1 | TRBV11-2 | .
TGCAGCGCTGGGCAGACCCCGGACGGAAGCCTTGCAGATGCGCAGTATTTT | CSAGQTPDGSLADAQYF | . | TRBJ2-3 | TRBV29-1 | .
TGTGCCGGCAGTTACCAGGGGGCTGGACAGCCCCAGTATTTT | CAGSYQGAGQPQYF | . | TRBJ2-3 | TRBV6-6 | TRBD1
TGTGCCGGCATTGGGATCCTCCTACACGAGCACTACTTC | CAGIGILLHEHYF | . | TRBJ2-7 | TRBV6-1 | .
TGTGCCAGCAGTTTAGAAGGTCTAACAGATAATTATGGCTACACCTTC | CASSLEGLTDNYGYTF | many | TRBJ1-2 | TRBV12-3/TRBV12-4 | .
TGTGCCAGCAGCTTAACCGCCGGGACTAACGGCTACAATGAGCAGTTCTTC | CASSLTAGTNGYNEQFF | medium-sized | TRBJ2-1 | TRBV11-2 | TRBD2
TGTGCCAGCAGCTTGCAGACTAGCGCCTTAGGGGTCTCTTACAATGAGCAGCTCTTC | CASSLQTSALGVSYNEQLF | . | TRBJ2-1 | TRBV11-2 | TRBD2
TGTGCCAGCAGTGAAGTCAGGGACGGGACCCAGTACTTC | CASSEVRDGTQYF | many | TRBJ2-5 | TRBV6-1 | .
TGTGTCATCAGTGTAGTGACAGGGGGGGGCAATGAGCAGTTCTTC | CVISVVTGGGNEQFF | . | TRBJ2-1 | TRBV10-3 | TRBD1
TGCGCCAGCAACGTCGACAAGCCCCAAGAGACCCAGAACTTC | CASNVDKPQETQNF | once | TRBJ2-5 | TRBV5-1 | .
TGTGCCAGCAGGGAGGGGGCGGGGAGCTCATACGAGCGGTACTTC | CASREGAGSSYERYF | . | TRBJ2-7 | TRBV28 | .
TGTGCCAGCAGCTTACCGGAGGGCGAAAAATTGTTTTTT | CASSLPEGEKLFF | . | TRBJ1-4 | TRBV11-2 | .
TGCGCCAGCAGTGAGGTCCACAATCAGCCCCAGCATTTT | CASSEVHNQPQHF | many | TRBJ1-5 | TRBV10-2 | .
TGTACCAGCAGCTTAGGGGAGGCAGGTTACAATGAGCAGTTCTTC | CTSSLGEAGYNEQFF | . | TRBJ2-1 | TRBV11-2 | .
TGTGCCAGCAGCTTGGGCCCCAGGGGACACACTACCTACGAGCAGTGCTTC | CASSLGPRGHTTYEQCF | few | TRBJ2-7 | TRBV5-6 | .
TGTGCCACTAGCCCCCGGTCAGGGTTGATAGCCAAAAACATTCAGTACTTC | CATSPRSGLIAKNIQYF | . | TRBJ2-4 | TRBV11-2 | .
TGTGTCAACAGCCTCTCCGGGACAGCTAATTCACCCCTCCACTTT | CVNSLSGTANSPLHF | . | TRBJ1-6 | TRBV11-2 | TRBD1
TGCGCCAGCAATCTACAGGATAATTCACCCCTCCACTTT | CASNLQDNSPLHF | . | TRBJ1-6 | TRBV5-1 | .
TGCGCCAGCGGCAAGGGAACGGGGACCACCGGGGAGCTGTTTTTT | CASGKGTGTTGELFF | many | TRBJ2-2 | TRBV5-1 | .
TGCAGGGTCCCCGGCGGGACTAGCGGTTCCCAGGAGACCCAGTACTTC | CRVPGGTSGSQETQYF | . | TRBJ2-5 | TRBV29-1 | TRBD2
TGTGCCAGCAATTCGAGGCCGAGCACTGAAGCTTTCTTT | CASNSRPSTEAFF | . | TRBJ1-1 | TRBV12-3/TRBV12-4 | .
TGCGCCAGCAACCATACAGGACTAGCGGAAACCTACAGTGAGCAGTTCTTC | CASNHTGLAETYSEQFF | . | TRBJ2-1 | TRBV4-1 | TRBD2
TGTGCCAGCAGGTTGGCAGTCGAAGACTACACCTTC | CASRLAVEDYTF | . | TRBJ1-2 | TRBV2 | .
TGTGCCAGCAAGGAAGCCCGTGTGGATGAGCAATTCTTC | CASKEARVDEQFF | . | TRBJ2-1 | TRBV6-1 | .
TGCACCAGCAGCTTGGAGCCAGCGGGGCATAACAATGAGCAGTTCTTC | CTSSLEPAGHNNEQFF | . | TRBJ2-1 | TRBV5-1 | TRBD2
TGTGCCAGCAGCCCGGACATAAGCACAGATACGCAGTATTTT | CASSPDISTDTQYF | few | TRBJ2-3 | TRBV28 | .
TGTGCCAGCAGCTTATTCTATGAGCAGTTCTTC | CASSLFYEQFF | medium-sized | TRBJ2-1 | TRBV11-3 | .
TGTGCCAGCAACAGTAGACGTACAGGAGGGGGCTATGGCTACACCTTC | CASNSRRTGGGYGYTF | . | TRBJ1-2 | TRBV28 | .
TGTGCCAGCAGTCACCGGGACTTATCTAGCACAGATACGCAGTATTTT | CASSHRDLSSTDTQYF | . | TRBJ2-3 | TRBV28 | .
TGCACCAGCAACCAAGGTTCGGCAGGGTACCTTGAGCAGTTCTTC | CTSNQGSAGYLEQFF | once | TRBJ2-1 | TRBV4-1 | .
TGTACCAGCAGAACCGTGGCAGGTCCTACTGAAGCTTTCTTT | CTSRTVAGPTEAFF | . | TRBJ1-1 | TRBV6-5 | .
TGCAGCGTTGCTGCTCCCCTCGATGAGCAGTTCTTC | CSVAAPLDEQFF | many | TRBJ2-1 | TRBV29-1 | .
TGCGCCAGCAGCCTTGGGACTAGCGGGTACACAGATACGCAGCATTTT | CASSLGTSGYTDTQHF | . | TRBJ1-5 | TRBV4-1 | .
TGTGCCAGCAGTGACCAGACGGCTGGGGCCAACGTCCTGACTTTC | CASSDQTAGANVLTF | . | TRBJ2-6 | TRBV6-4 | .
TGTGCCAGCAGCCCCCGTCCCGGTTGGGACTCAGAGCAGTACTTC | CASSPRPGWDSEQYF | many | TRBJ2-7 | TRBV11-2 | .
TGTGCCAGCAGCTCCGAATGGGGTGTCTGGGGGGCAACGACCCAGTACTTC | CASSSEWGVWGATTQYF | . | TRBJ2-5 | TRBV11-2 | .
TGTGCCAGCACCGGAACAGGGTACGGTGACTACACCTTC | CASTGTGYGDYTF | . | TRBJ1-2 | TRBV7-9 | .
TGCGCCAGCAGCGCAGACAGCTCCTATAATTCACCCCTCCACTTT | CASSADSSYNSPLHF | . | TRBJ1-6 | TRBV5-1 | .
TGTGCCAGCAGCTTAAGGAGGATGCGTCAAGAGACCCAGTACTTC | CASSLRRMRQETQYF | . | TRBJ2-5 | TRBV7-8 | .
TGTGCCAGCAGTTTAGGACTAGCGGGAGGGGGTGAGCAGTTCTTC | CASSLGLAGGGEQFF | few | TRBJ2-1 | TRBV12-3/TRBV12-4 | TRBD2
TGTGGCAGCGGCTTAACTAGCGGGAGCGAGCAGTACTTT | CGSGLTSGSEQYF | . | TRBJ2-7 | TRBV11-2 | TRBD2
TGTGCCAGCAGTACAGGGGGTATCGCAGGGGAGCTGTTTTTT | CASSTGGIAGELFF | once | TRBJ2-2 | TRBV6-1 | TRBD1
TGTGCCAGCTGCTCACCCCAGGCCCAGTACTTC | CASCSPQAQYF | . | TRBJ2-5 | TRBV28 | .
TGTGCCAGCAGCCCCTACGGTATTAGAGGGAGTTCTACTCGGGAGACTCAGTACTTC | CASSPYGIRGSSTRETQYF | . | TRBJ2-5 | TRBV6-2/TRBV6-3 | .
TGTGCCAGCAGCCAAGGTTTGGGGCGGGTTGGAAAACTGTTTTTT | CASSQGLGRVGKLFF | . | TRBJ1-4 | TRBV4-2 | .
TGTGTCAGTAGTATTCCGGGACCGTTAGAGCAGTTCTTC | CVSSIPGPLEQFF | . | TRBJ2-1 | TRBV19 | .
TGTGCCAGCAGCTTAACAAATCATGAGCAGTTCTTC | CASSLTNHEQFF | few | TRBJ2-1 | TRBV7-3 | .
TGTGTCAGTAGCTTATGGGGATCCTACAATGAGCAGTTCTTC | CVSSLWGSYNEQFF | . | TRBJ2-1 | TRBV11-2 | .